Listed here are 23 T cell receptor beta chains from one sample, sequenced in a study of CD8 T cells in ankylosing spondylitis. General study findings and limits: Characteristic, it appeared, of ankylosing spondylitis blood was a TCR beta motif of seven or eight highly homologous variants.

TCRdb redid the calling of the 5' RACE reads with MiXCR, one entry per CDR3 protein. The table has around 100,000 distinct CDR3 sequences, about 8.3% seen once; the top ten hold approximately 30%. These receptors' targets are unknown. What was sequenced was blood, either unsorted or a sorted T cell fraction (not recorded which). Receptor source: a male donor with ankylosing spondylitis.

Only a few counts were recorded for this clonotype. This chain links TRBV13 with TRBJ2-3; D remains unclear. Germline values: CDR1 PRHDT, CDR2 FYEKMQ (reference sequence). This CDR3 region has 14 residues. V was shortened by 5 bases and J by 5 bases, with 14 bases between the two germline ends. CDR3 sequence: CASSGESAGDTQYF. The DNA for the CDR3 is TGTGCCAGCAGCGGGGAAAGTGCCGGAGATACGCAGTATTTT.

This rearrangement joins TRBV4-1 to TRBJ2-7; no definite D call. V was pared by 1 base and J by 3 bases, with 10 bases between. The CDR3 extends over 14 amino acids. CDR1 and CDR2 from the germline V gene are MGHRA and YSYEKL. DNA of the CDR3: TGCGCCAGCAGCCAAGGCGGAAGGGACTACGAGCAGTACTTC. Translation gives CASSQGGRDYEQYF.

This clonotype has only a few counts. The genes are TRBV20-1 and TRBJ2-7; 8 bases align to TRBD2. The V gene end was trimmed by 0 bases and the J gene end by 2 bases; junction bases not matched to a gene: 3. The CDR3 spans 14 residues. Germline V lookup: CDR1 DFQATT, CDR2 SNEGSKA (reference sequence). CDR3 loop: CSARDLAGPYEQYF. CDR3 in DNA: TGCAGTGCTAGAGACCTAGCGGGTCCCTACGAGCAGTACTTC.

This clonotype was detected ten times or more. This chain uses TRBV14 with TRBJ2-1; perhaps TRBD1 as D (6 bases). Trimming left V 2 bases short and J 7 bases short, with 6 bases between. Germline-derived CDR1 and CDR2 are SGHDN and FVKESK. The length of the CDR3 is 12 residues. The CDR3 region is CASSQTGNEQFF. CDR3 in DNA: TGTGCCAGCAGCCAAACAGGGAATGAGCAGTTCTTC.

This clonotype appeared many times. The chain joins TRBV9 to TRBJ2-3; unclear D gene. V was clipped by 3 bases and J by 0 bases, with 14 bases between them. Germline assignment: CDR1 SGDLS and CDR2 YYNGEE. The CDR3 is 16 amino acids. The CDR3 loop is CASSEGLQGSTDTQYF. The CDR3 DNA sequence: TGTGCCAGCAGCGAGGGCCTCCAAGGGAGCACAGATACGCAGTATTTT.

This chain joins TRBV6-1 and TRBJ2-3; no clear D. With 2 bases removed from V and 0 bases from J, the gap between germline ends came to 12 bases. This CDR3 is 16 amino acids long. CDR1 and CDR2 from the germline V gene are MNHNS and SASEGT. The CDR3 region is CASSEYGYSSTDTQYF. For the CDR3, the DNA is TGTGCCAGCAGTGAATATGGGTACTCTAGCACAGATACGCAGTATTTT.

V and J are TRBV7-9 and TRBJ2-3; possible D gene TRBD2, 6 bases. The CDR3 contains 15 residues. V was pared by 1 base and J by 5 bases, with 13 bases between. CDR1 and CDR2 (germline): SEHNR, FQNEAQ (reference sequence). DNA for the CDR3: TGTGCCAGCAGCTTAGGACTAGGGAAAATAGATACGCAGTATTTT. Its protein is CASSLGLGKIDTQYF. Filled out from reference TRBV7-9 and TRBJ2-3, the complete variable domain reads DTGVSQNPRHKITKRGQNVTFRCDPISEHNRLYWYRQTLGQGPEFLTYFQNEAQLEKSRLLSDRFSAERPKGSFSTLEIQRTEQGDSAMYLCASSLGLGKIDTQYFGPGTRLTVL.

The rearrangement links TRBV4-2 to TRBJ1-5; D remains ambiguous. The V gene lost 0 bases and the J gene lost 4 bases, with 16 bases spanning the gap. Per germline, CDR1 LGHNA and CDR2 YNFKEQ. The CDR3 extends over 17 amino acids. This CDR3 is CASSQDRPLSSNQPQHF. The CDR3 nucleotides are TGTGCCAGCAGCCAAGACCGACCACTGAGCTCGAATCAGCCCCAGCATTTT.

V gene TRBV28 combines with J gene TRBJ1-1; no definite D call. Germline loops: CDR1 MDHEN, CDR2 SYDVKM. V was pared by 3 bases and J by 10 bases, with 24 bases between. CDR3 length: 16 amino acids. CDR3 in amino acids: CASSFGPDGHIEGAFF. In nucleotides, the CDR3 is TGTGCCAGCAGTTTCGGCCCTGACGGCCACATCGAGGGAGCTTTCTTT.

The sample holds many counts of this clonotype. The genes are TRBV12-3 or TRBV12-4 and TRBJ2-5, with a possible D match to TRBD2 (6 bases). The CDR3 spans 17 residues. V dropped 3 bases and J dropped 5 bases, with 22 bases sitting between them. For the CDR3, the DNA is TGTGCCAGCAGTTTTATTGGACGGGGACTCCAAGACGAGACCCAGTACTTC. Protein sequence: CASSFIGRGLQDETQYF.

The sample holds many counts of this clonotype. The chain links TRBV11-3 to TRBJ2-5, with D perhaps being TRBD1 or TRBD2 (5 bases each). The CDR3 has 13 amino acids. V dropped 8 bases and J dropped 0 bases, with 10 bases sitting between them. Germline V gene lookup returns CDR1 SGHNT and CDR2 YENEEA. In DNA, the CDR3 is TGTGCCAGCTCTCGGGGCGACCAAGAGACCCAGTACTTC. Residues: CASSRGDQETQYF. The entire variable domain, with the rest obtained from reference TRBV11-3 and TRBJ2-5, is as follows: EAGVVQSPRYKIIEKKQPVAFWCNPISGHNTLYWYLQNLGQGPELLIRYENEEAVDDSQLPKDRFSAERLKGVDSTLKIQPAELGDSAVYLCASSRGDQETQYFGPGTRLLVL.

This clonotype was seen a single time. V gene TRBV20-1 combines with J gene TRBJ2-1; TRBD2 matches at 7 bases. Germline CDR1 is DFQATT and CDR2 is SNEGSKA (reference sequence). The CDR3 totals 19 residues. CDR3 coding DNA: TGCTGTGGCCACGCTGCGGGCGTGCCCCCTAGCGGATATTACAATGAGCAGTTCTTC. Its protein is CCGHAAGVPPSGYYNEQFF.

This sequence joins TRBV6-6 and TRBJ1-2; possible D gene TRBD1, 5 bases. Germline V lookup: CDR1 MNHNY, CDR2 SVGAGI (reference sequence). The CDR3 contains 13 residues. The ends were cut back, 2 bases at V and 4 bases at J, with 8 bases in the middle. CDR3 loop: CASSYPGTYGYTF. Here the CDR3 DNA reads TGTGCCAGCAGTTACCCAGGGACCTATGGCTACACCTTC.

The chain has TRBV4-1 and TRBJ1-2, with a weak D call TRBD1 (5 bases). Trimming left V 0 bases short and J 9 bases short, with 11 bases between. From germline, CDR1 is MGHRA and CDR2 YSYEKL. The CDR3 sequence is 13 residues long. The CDR3 sequence is CASSQDREESYTF. For the CDR3, the DNA is TGCGCCAGCAGCCAAGACAGGGAGGAGAGCTACACCTTC.

This clonotype has a count of ten or more. This chain connects TRBV3-1 to TRBJ2-1; D is undetermined. V was cut by 0 bases and J by 9 bases, with 3 bases left in between. The CDR3 is made up of 11 amino acids. From germline, CDR1 is LGHDT and CDR2 YNNKEL (reference sequence). This CDR3 reads CASSQEGEQFF. The CDR3 DNA reads as TGTGCCAGCAGCCAAGAAGGTGAGCAGTTCTTC.

This clonotype was observed a handful of times. The CDR3 sequence: CASSLDPGNIQYF. In DNA form, the CDR3 reads TGTGCCAGCAGCTTAGACCCGGGAAACATTCAGTACTTC. The V gene is TRBV7-6, the J gene TRBJ2-4; D not resolved. Trimming stripped 1 base from V and 6 bases from J, with 7 bases between. The length of the CDR3 is 13 residues. CDR1 and CDR2 (germline): SGHVS, FNYEAQ.

The sample holds a few counts of this clonotype. The chain uses TRBV7-9 and TRBJ1-2; D is ambiguous. Germline V gene data show CDR1 as SEHNR and CDR2 as FQNEAQ (reference sequence). This CDR3 has 14 residues. V gave up 1 base and J gave up 6 bases, with 12 bases separating them. CDR3 region: CASSLGLGSDGYTF. In DNA form, the CDR3 reads TGTGCCAGCAGCTTAGGCTTGGGGTCCGATGGCTACACCTTC.

This clonotype was seen only a few times. The V gene is TRBV6-1, the J gene TRBJ2-7; D is unresolved. The V and J ends lost 2 bases and 3 bases respectively, with 5 bases between them. CDR1 and CDR2 from the germline V gene are MNHNS and SASEGT. The length of the CDR3 is 12 residues. This chain's CDR3 is CASSETLYEQYV. The CDR3 DNA follows: TGTGCCAGCAGTGAAACTCTCTACGAGCAGTACGTC.

This clonotype was seen repeatedly, ten times or more. The V gene is TRBV20-1, the J gene TRBJ2-7; 9 bases align to TRBD1. Germline trimming cut 5 bases from V and 7 bases from J; bases unmatched to any gene: 15. Germline CDR1 DFQATT, CDR2 SNEGSKA (reference sequence). The CDR3 spans 15 residues. CDR3 residues: CSASTPGTGRREQYF. CDR3 coding DNA: TGCAGTGCTTCTACCCCCGGGACAGGGCGAAGGGAGCAGTACTTC.

This clonotype has ten or more counts. The chain couples TRBV7-9 to TRBJ1-5; 7 nucleotides line up with TRBD1. The J segment lost 6 bases and the V segment lost 4 bases, leaving 6 bases of the junction unmatched. The CDR3 has 14 residues. Germline V gene data show CDR1 as SEHNR and CDR2 as FQNEAQ (reference sequence). The chain's CDR3 is CASSSDRASQPQHF. CDR3 coding DNA: TGTGCCAGCAGCTCCGACAGGGCTTCTCAGCCCCAGCATTTT.

The sample holds a few counts of this clonotype. The chain carries TRBV27 and TRBJ1-5, with 8 bases identical to TRBD1. Germline lookup yields CDR1 MNHEY and CDR2 SMNVEV (reference sequence). The CDR3 is made up of 15 amino acids. V shed 2 bases, J shed 6 bases, and the junction held 6 bases outside the gene matches. This chain's CDR3 is CASSLSTGGVQPQHF. The CDR3 coding sequence is TGTGCCAGCAGTTTAAGTACAGGGGGTGTTCAGCCCCAGCATTTT.

The V call is TRBV7-9, the J call TRBJ1-4; tentative D call: TRBD1 (6 bases). Germline V gene sequence: CDR1 SEHNR, CDR2 FQNEAQ (reference sequence). V lost 3 bases, J lost 7 bases, and 15 bases lay in between. This CDR3 is built from 15 residues. The CDR3 reads CASSLVLQGTEKLFF. The CDR3 bases are TGTGCCAGCAGCTTGGTGTTACAGGGTACTGAAAAACTGTTTTTT.

This clonotype was detected a few times. The chain joins TRBV18 to TRBJ1-4; D not resolved. Trimming took 8 bases from V and 0 from J, leaving 13 bases between them. The germline CDR1 and CDR2 sequences are KGHSH and LQKENI. The CDR3 runs 15 residues. Written as DNA, the CDR3 is TGTGCCAGCACGACCACGGCTGCAACTAATGAAAAACTGTTTTTT. Translation: CASTTTAATNEKLFF.